The 25 T cell receptor beta chains given below trace back to one sample, sequenced in a study of T-cell reconstitution after alpha-beta-depleted transplantation in children. Using unique molecular identifiers, the investigators prepared the TCRbeta library. TCRdb used MiXCR to reprocess the PCR reads, holding one entry per CDR3 protein. Here the sample spans about 200,000 distinct CDR3 sequences, 5.5% to 7% being singletons. The input for sequencing was PBMCs, taken before TCRalphabeta/CD19-depleted stem cell transplant. All receptors derive from a girl under three years old with combined immunodeficiency, due to receive a stem cell transplant.

At least ten counts were recorded for this clonotype. This chain links TRBV6-2 or TRBV6-3 with TRBJ2-5, with 8 bases fitting TRBD1. Trimming removed 3 bases from V and 2 bases from J; junction bases left unmatched: 2. The CDR3 is 14 amino acids. CDR1 and CDR2 from the germline V gene are MNHEY and SVGEGT. DNA of the CDR3: TGTGCCAGCAGTTATCACAGGGGGCAAGAGACCCAGTACTTC. The encoded protein is CASSYHRGQETQYF.

This clonotype was seen at least ten times. The chain has TRBV20-1 and TRBJ2-7; no firm D call. Germline values: CDR1 DFQATT, CDR2 SNEGSKA (reference sequence). V gave up 1 base and J gave up 4 bases, with 8 bases separating them. This CDR3 comprises 12 residues. The CDR3 sequence: CSARVVGYEQYF. In nucleotides, the CDR3 is TGCAGTGCTAGAGTCGTAGGGTACGAGCAGTACTTC.

As regards this clonotype: This could be a read error, since a much larger clone is one nucleotide away. The chain recombines TRBV20-1 with TRBJ1-3; tentatively, D is TRBD1 (6 bases). V was pared by 7 bases and J by 7 bases, with 14 bases between. Germline lookup yields CDR1 DFQATT and CDR2 SNEGSKA (reference sequence). This CDR3 has 12 amino acids. CDR3 nucleotide sequence: TGCAGTGTTCAGCACAGGGCCAACACCATATATTTT. Translation: CSVQHRANTIYF.

This clonotype has at least ten counts. The J gene is TRBJ2-7, the V gene TRBV5-1; the D is unclear. The germline gives CDR1 SGHRS, CDR2 YFSETQ. Trimming left V 0 bases short and J 3 bases short, with 10 bases between. CDR3 length: 14 residues. The chain's CDR3 is CASSLAGDGYEQYF. CDR3 nucleotide sequence: TGCGCCAGCAGCTTGGCAGGTGACGGCTACGAGCAGTACTTC.

This clonotype has a handful of counts. The chain links TRBV12-3 or TRBV12-4 to TRBJ1-6, with 9 bases aligning to TRBD1. V shed 3 bases, J shed 0 bases, and the junction held 12 bases outside the gene matches. The CDR3 is made up of 20 amino acids. In nucleotides, the CDR3 is TGTGCCAGCAGTTTCGCGGGGGGACAGGGCAGGAGCTCCTATAATTCACCCCTCCACTTT. It translates to CASSFAGGQGRSSYNSPLHF.

This clonotype was recorded at least ten times. The gene calls are TRBV4-2 and TRBJ2-7, with TRBD1 identical over 12 bases. The CDR3 totals 17 residues. Germline CDR1 and CDR2: LGHNA and YNFKEQ. The V segment lost 1 base and the J segment 5 bases; nucleotides outside the gene matches: 9. CDR3 loop: CASSQGTGTGGWNEQYF. CDR3 DNA sequence: TGTGCCAGCAGCCAAGGAACGGGGACAGGGGGCTGGAACGAGCAGTACTTC.

This clonotype was seen only a few times. The chain has TRBV9 and TRBJ2-2, with D hard to call. The length of the CDR3 is 12 residues. Germline CDR1 SGDLS, CDR2 YYNGEE. V was cut by 3 bases and J by 4 bases, with 4 bases left in between. Written as DNA, the CDR3 is TGTGCCAGCAGCGACCTCACCGGGGAGCTGTTTTTT. Its protein product is CASSDLTGELFF.

This clonotype appeared many times. V is TRBV7-9 and J is TRBJ2-1; 12 bases fit TRBD2. The trim removed 0 bases at V and 5 bases at J, leaving 5 bases unmatched. The CDR3 totals 17 residues. Germline V gene data show CDR1 as SEHNR and CDR2 as FQNEAQ (reference sequence). CDR3 amino acids: CASSLAPLAGGNNEQFF. In nucleotides, the CDR3 is TGTGCCAGCAGCTTAGCCCCCCTAGCGGGGGGGAACAATGAGCAGTTCTTC.

This clonotype came up many times. The chain is built from TRBV12-3 or TRBV12-4 and TRBJ2-5, with D possibly being TRBD1 (5 bases). The CDR3 length is 13 residues. Trimming stripped 4 bases from V and 2 bases from J, with 8 bases between. In nucleotides, the CDR3 is TGTGCCAGCAGTTCAGGGTCACAAGAGACCCAGTACTTC. It encodes CASSSGSQETQYF.

The chain links TRBV15 to TRBJ2-2, with 8 bases matching TRBD2. The V gene end was trimmed by 0 bases and the J gene end by 4 bases; junction bases not matched to a gene: 1. This CDR3 comprises 15 residues. Germline V gives CDR1 LNHNV, CDR2 YYDKDF (reference sequence). This chain's CDR3 is CATSRDREGTGELFF. CDR3 coding DNA: TGTGCCACCAGCAGAGACCGGGAGGGCACCGGGGAGCTGTTTTTT.

This clonotype was detected ten times or more. V is TRBV19 and J is TRBJ1-4; unclear D gene. From germline, CDR1 is LNHDA and CDR2 SQIVND (reference sequence). This CDR3 contains 12 residues. V was pared by 6 bases and J by 8 bases, with 10 bases between. The CDR3 spells CASRSGREKLFF. CDR3 DNA: TGTGCCAGTAGGAGCGGTAGGGAAAAACTGTTTTTT.

V is TRBV10-3 and J is TRBJ1-6; the D is unclear. The CDR3 sequence is 14 residues long. Deletions cut 2 bases from V and 5 bases from J, with 7 bases between. Looked up from germline, CDR1 is ENHRY and CDR2 is SYGVKD. CDR3 bases: TGTGCCATCAGTGAGATCGGCCATAATTCACCCCTCCACTTT. It translates to CAISEIGHNSPLHF.

This clonotype was observed many times. The chain combines TRBV15 with TRBJ2-7, with a tentative D call TRBD2 (6 bases). V was pared by 4 bases and J by 3 bases, with 16 bases between. Germline CDR1 LNHNV, CDR2 YYDKDF (reference sequence). The CDR3 extends over 15 amino acids. The CDR3 DNA reads TGTGCCACCAGCAAAATTACGGGACTCTTCTACGAGCAGTACTTC. It yields the protein CATSKITGLFYEQYF.

This clonotype was detected many times. The rearrangement uses TRBV19 and TRBJ1-1, with no clear D. Trimming left V 6 bases short and J 8 bases short, with 13 bases between. The CDR3 contains 12 residues. Germline V lookup: CDR1 LNHDA, CDR2 SQIVND (reference sequence). The CDR3 loop reads CASRRVPSEAFF. The CDR3 DNA is TGTGCCAGTAGACGGGTGCCCTCAGAAGCTTTCTTT.

This clonotype was recorded at least ten times. The rearrangement joins TRBV28 to TRBJ2-2; 7 bases line up with TRBD1. V was pared by 3 bases and J by 3 bases, with 10 bases of the junction left unmatched. Germline V CDR1 and CDR2: MDHEN, SYDVKM. The CDR3 loop spans 17 amino acids. The CDR3 DNA reads TGTGCCAGCAGTTTCAGTCTGACAGGGCCCTACACCGGGGAGCTGTTTTTT. Residues: CASSFSLTGPYTGELFF.

This clonotype was observed at least ten times. The chain carries TRBV4-3 and TRBJ2-7; 7 nucleotides align to TRBD1. V dropped 1 base and J dropped 3; count of bases not matched to a gene: 3. The CDR3 consists of 14 residues. The V gene's germline CDR1 is LGHNA and CDR2 YSLEER. CDR3 nucleotides: TGCGCCAGCAGCCAAGGGACAGGCGTCTACGAGCAGTACTTC. Translating gives CASSQGTGVYEQYF.

This clonotype was observed a handful of times. The V and J genes are TRBV6-1 and TRBJ2-5, with D maybe TRBD2 (5 bases). This CDR3 contains 15 residues. The V gene lost 6 bases and the J gene lost 1 base, with 15 bases spanning the gap. CDR1 MNHNS and CDR2 SASEGT come from the germline V gene. CDR3 residues: CASSSGKSFQETQYF. Written as DNA, the CDR3 is TGTGCCAGCAGCTCGGGAAAGAGTTTCCAAGAGACCCAGTACTTC.

This clonotype was seen at least ten times. This chain joins TRBV6-5 and TRBJ1-1, with 7 bases that match TRBD1. The CDR3 runs to 16 residues. The junction had 12 bases not matched to a gene; V was cut back by 7 bases and J by 1 base. Germline V gene lookup returns CDR1 MNHEY and CDR2 SVGAGI. CDR3 bases: TGTGCCAGCACCAATTCAGACAGGGCAACGAACACTGAAGCTTTCTTT. Amino acids: CASTNSDRATNTEAFF.

Points on this clonotype: An end of the junction differs from the germline gene, which may be a read error. The gene calls are TRBV20-1 and TRBJ2-7, with a weak D call TRBD2 (6 bases). Germline V lookup: CDR1 DFQATT, CDR2 SNEGSKA (reference sequence). The CDR3 contains 8 residues. The CDR3 DNA reads TGCAGTGCTCCCGGGACTCCCTTC. The encoded protein is CSAPGTPF.

This clonotype has more than one count but fewer than ten. The gene calls are TRBV4-2 and TRBJ2-3; D is possibly TRBD1 (5 bases). Germline assignment: CDR1 LGHNA and CDR2 YNFKEQ. Between the trimmed V and J ends, which lost 8 bases and 0 bases, there was a span of 21 bases. CDR3 size: 17 residues. CDR3 coding DNA: TGTGCCAGCTCCCCTAGGGGCCCGACACCCAGCACAGATACGCAGTATTTT. This sequence encodes CASSPRGPTPSTDTQYF.

This clonotype was counted a few times. The chain is built from TRBV7-2 and TRBJ1-2; TRBD1 matches at 7 bases. Germline lookup yields CDR1 SGHTA and CDR2 FQGNSA. CDR3 length: 15 residues. The V segment lost 1 base and the J segment 5 bases; nucleotides outside the gene matches: 7. Written as DNA, the CDR3 is TGTGCCAGCAGCTTAGTAGCCAGGGGGTGGTATGGCTACACCTTC. Translating gives CASSLVARGWYGYTF.

This clonotype was seen ten or more times. This rearrangement joins TRBV4-3 to TRBJ1-6, with D hard to call. The CDR3 covers 14 residues. V dropped 0 bases and J dropped 7 bases, with 7 bases sitting between them. Germline loops: CDR1 LGHNA, CDR2 YSLEER. As DNA, the CDR3 is TGCGCCAGCAGCCAAGATCGAGTCAATTCACCCCTCCACTTT. Amino acid sequence: CASSQDRVNSPLHF.

This clonotype was detected many times. This chain joins TRBV15 and TRBJ2-7; TRBD2 might be the D (6 bases). Germline CDR1 and CDR2: LNHNV and YYDKDF (reference sequence). The CDR3 runs to 16 residues. The V end lost 3 bases, the J end lost 1 base, and 16 bases lay between the germline ends. The CDR3 DNA follows: TGTGCCACCAGCAGTGAACCCGGGACTTATTCCTACGAGCAGTACTTC. Its translation: CATSSEPGTYSYEQYF.

This clonotype was recorded many times. The chain couples TRBV13 to TRBJ2-7; TRBD2 matches at 10 bases. Germline trimming cut 5 bases from V and 5 bases from J; bases unmatched to any gene: 6. The germline V gene has CDR1 PRHDT and CDR2 FYEKMQ (reference sequence). The CDR3 runs to 14 residues. The CDR3 DNA is TGTGCCAGCAGCGCTGGACTAGCGGCCCACGAGCAGTACTTC. Translation gives CASSAGLAAHEQYF.

The table lists this clonotype with many counts. The rearrangement links TRBV28 to TRBJ2-1, with D possibly called TRBD1 or TRBD2 (5 bases each). Trimming stripped 7 bases from V and 9 bases from J, with 25 bases between. Germline lookup yields CDR1 MDHEN and CDR2 SYDVKM. The CDR3 length is 16 residues. CDR3 in DNA: TGTGCCAGCATCTTTACCGGCCCCGGGGCACTGGGTGAGCAGTTCTTC. Translating gives CASIFTGPGALGEQFF.